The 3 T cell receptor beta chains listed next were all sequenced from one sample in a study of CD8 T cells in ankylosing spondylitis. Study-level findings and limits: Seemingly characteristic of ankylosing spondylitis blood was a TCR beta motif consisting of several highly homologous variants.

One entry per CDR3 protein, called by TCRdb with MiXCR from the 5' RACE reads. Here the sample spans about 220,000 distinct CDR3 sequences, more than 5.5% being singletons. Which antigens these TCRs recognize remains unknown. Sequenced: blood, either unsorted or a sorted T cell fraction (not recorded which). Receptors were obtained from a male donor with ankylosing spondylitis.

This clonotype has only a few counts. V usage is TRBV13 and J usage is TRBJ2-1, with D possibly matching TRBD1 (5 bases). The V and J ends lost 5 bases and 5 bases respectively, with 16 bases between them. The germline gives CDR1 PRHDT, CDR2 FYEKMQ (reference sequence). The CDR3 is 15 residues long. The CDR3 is CASSDGHYNNNEQFF. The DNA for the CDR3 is TGTGCCAGCAGCGATGGACACTACAACAACAATGAGCAGTTCTTC.

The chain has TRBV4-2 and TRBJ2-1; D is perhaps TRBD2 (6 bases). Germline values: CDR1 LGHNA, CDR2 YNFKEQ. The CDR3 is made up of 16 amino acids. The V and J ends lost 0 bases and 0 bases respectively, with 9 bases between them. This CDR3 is CASSQDPGASYNEQFF. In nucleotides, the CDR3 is TGTGCCAGCAGCCAAGATCCGGGAGCCTCCTACAATGAGCAGTTCTTC.

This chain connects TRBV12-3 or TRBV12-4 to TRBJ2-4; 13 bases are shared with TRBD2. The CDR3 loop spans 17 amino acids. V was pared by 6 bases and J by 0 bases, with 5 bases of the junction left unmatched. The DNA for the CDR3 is TGTGCCAGCAGCTCCGGGACTAGCGGGAAAGCCAAAAACATTCAGTACTTC. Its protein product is CASSSGTSGKAKNIQYF.